These T cell receptor beta chains were read from a single sample in a study of T cell repertoires in cytomegalovirus infection. One entry per CDR3 protein results from TCRdb running MiXCR on the reads. The data hold some 800,000 distinct CDR3 sequences, with around a third observed a single time. Antigens of these TCRs are unknown. The sample in question was cultured CD8+ T cells from PBMCs, obtained from culture after CMV antigen stimulation. These receptors came from a human donor in good health (CMV status not recorded). Some clones in this sample may be carry-over from other donors' samples. Each CDR3 is given with its conserved first and last residue. The D gene is left open where the match is weak. A row's size may be missing; if present it is once, few, many or a size class.

.,TRBV24-1,.,TRBJ2-3,CATSDPDSPSTDTQYF,TGTGCCACCAGTGACCCGGACAGCCCGAGCACAGATACGCAGTATTTT
few,TRBV12-3/TRBV12-4,.,TRBJ2-3,CASSADSGGRTDTQYF,TGTGCCAGCAGTGCCGATTCAGGGGGGCGAACAGATACGCAGTATTTT
many,TRBV7-2,.,TRBJ2-3,CASSLVPSTDTQYF,TGTGCCAGCAGCTTAGTTCCTAGCACAGATACGCAGTATTTT
many,TRBV12-5,.,TRBJ1-5,CASGLERPGVRNQPQHF,TGTGCTAGTGGTTTGGAACGACCAGGGGTTCGCAATCAGCCCCAGCATTTT
.,TRBV10-3,.,TRBJ1-1,CAISELRQKVNTEAFF,TGTGCCATCAGTGAGCTAAGACAAAAGGTGAACACTGAAGCTTTCTTT
.,TRBV5-1,.,TRBJ1-1,CASSLRMVNTEAFF,TGCGCCAGCAGCTTGAGAATGGTGAACACTGAAGCTTTCTTT
.,TRBV7-9,TRBD1,TRBJ2-2,CASSGTGIGELFF,TGTGCCAGCAGCGGGACAGGGATCGGGGAGCTGTTTTTT
few,TRBV7-4,TRBD1,TRBJ2-1,CASTSQGQGRNEQFF,TGTGCCAGCACGTCACAGGGACAGGGTAGGAATGAGCAGTTCTTC
once,TRBV6-6,.,TRBJ2-5,CASSYPQWPEETQYF,TGTGCCAGCAGTTACCCCCAGTGGCCCGAAGAGACCCAGTACTTC
few,TRBV6-5,TRBD1,TRBJ1-1,CASSYGQAAFF,TGTGCCAGCAGTTACGGACAGGCAGCTTTCTTT
few,TRBV6-5,.,TRBJ2-5,CASSFAGTFQETQYF,TGTGCCAGCAGTTTCGCCGGGACCTTCCAAGAGACCCAGTACTTC
.,TRBV7-9,TRBD1,TRBJ2-5,CASSLYDRGETQYF,TGTGCCAGCAGCCTCTACGACAGGGGAGAGACCCAGTACTTC
.,TRBV9,TRBD1,TRBJ2-5,CASSGEGQGAETLYF,TGTGCCAGCAGCGGTGAGGGACAGGGAGCGGAGACCCTGTACTTC
few,TRBV6-6,TRBD2,TRBJ2-3,CASSYSLAGSTTDTQYF,TGTGCCAGCAGTTACTCCCTAGCGGGGTCTACCACAGATACGCAGTATTTT
few,TRBV12-3/TRBV12-4,.,TRBJ2-7,CASSAGQGEQYF,TGTGCCAGCAGTGCGGGTCAAGGGGAGCAGTACTTC